Shown below are 5 T cell receptor beta chains from a single sample sequenced in a study of regulatory T cells in long-lasting Graves disease. iRepertoire HTBI primers and Arm-PCR of CDR3 regions built TCR beta libraries. MiXCR, run by TCRdb on the multiplex PCR reads, gives a single entry per CDR3 protein. The repertoire holds roughly 250,000 distinct CDR3 sequences, around a sixth seen once, with about 15% in the top ten. The time point denotes: newly diagnosed GD, antithyroid drugs for less than 3 months. The TCR library was made from RNA that had been extracted from PBMCs in TRIzol. Separately, the same data were catalogued under a study of T cells in Graves' hyperthyroidism and ophthalmopathy.

The source was peripheral blood mononuclear cells (PBMCs), collected at new diagnosis, from a patient treated with antithyroid drugs. The receptors come from a woman in her twenties or thirties with Graves disease.

To note about this clonotype: Given a far larger clone just one base away, this is likely a sequencing read error. This chain joins TRBV27 and TRBJ2-3; 12 bases are shared with TRBD2. The tail of the sequence fits TRBJ2-1 better, so the J call may be wrong. The CDR3 runs 15 residues. Germline values: CDR1 MNHEY, CDR2 SMNVEV (reference sequence). CDR3 sequence: CAGSSLAGGRGEQFF. CDR3 nucleotides: TGTGCCGGCAGTTCTCTAGCGGGGGGGCGAGGTGAGCAGTTCTTC.

Many counts were recorded for this clonotype. CDR3 coding DNA: TGTGCCAGCCGTACCGGGACAGGAAGATACGAGCAGTACTTC. Protein: CASRTGTGRYEQYF. V is TRBV2 and J is TRBJ2-7; 8 bases align to TRBD1. Germline assignment: CDR1 SNHLY and CDR2 FYNNEI. The CDR3 sequence is 14 residues long. V was pared by 8 bases and J by 4 bases, with 10 bases of the junction left unmatched.

The genes are TRBV5-4 and TRBJ2-5, with 10 bases identical to TRBD2. CDR1 and CDR2 from the germline V gene are SGHNT and YYREEE (reference sequence). Trimming took 3 bases from V and 10 from J; bases not matched to a gene: 9. CDR3 length: 14 residues. Here the CDR3 reads CASSSRGIAGGQYF. DNA for the CDR3: TGTGCCAGCAGCTCCCGGGGCATAGCGGGGGGCCAGTACTTC.

This clonotype was counted only a few times. A read error may explain this, as a much larger clone is one base away. The chain is built from TRBV11-1 and TRBJ2-7; 7 bases align to TRBD1. V shed 5 bases and J 1 base; nucleotides not matched to a gene: 11. There are 16 residues in the CDR3. The germline V gene encodes CDR1 SGHAT and CDR2 FQDESV (reference sequence). As DNA, the CDR3 is TGTGCCAGCAGCACACACACAGGGGCGTTTTCCTACGAGCAGTACTTC. Encoded protein: CASSTHTGAFSYEQYF.

This clonotype was observed at least ten times. This chain uses TRBV3-1 with TRBJ2-1; 10 bases fit TRBD2. The V gene end was trimmed by 2 bases and the J gene end by 2 bases; junction bases not matched to a gene: 9. The CDR3 has 18 amino acids. Per the germline V gene, CDR1 is LGHDT and CDR2 is YNNKEL (reference sequence). The DNA of the CDR3 is TGTGCCAGCAGCCAAAATCCCCTGCTAGCGGGGGCCTACAATGAGCAGTTCTTC. Protein product: CASSQNPLLAGAYNEQFF.